Listed below are T cell receptor beta chains from one sample, sequenced in a study of neurological immune-mediated disorders. TCRdb passed the 5' RACE reads through MiXCR, listing each CDR3 protein once. This table has over 70,000 distinct CDR3 sequences, roughly 10% appearing once. The sample comprised PBMCs. The receptor source for this set is a man between 25 and 39 years old in good health. Both conserved end residues are part of each CDR3. The D gene is left open where the match is weak. Clone size appears in some rows only: once, few, many, or a class for an expanded clone.

abundance	v_gene	d_gene	j_gene	CDR3nt	CDR3aa
many	TRBV20-1	TRBD1	TRBJ2-7	TGCAGTGCGTCGACAGGGACGGCGGACGAGCAGTACTTC	CSASTGTADEQYF
many	TRBV5-1	TRBD2	TRBJ2-2	TGCGCCAGCAGCTTGGGGGCGGGAGAGAACACCGGGGAGCTGTTTTTT	CASSLGAGENTGELFF
many	TRBV6-1	.	TRBJ1-1	TGTGCCAGCGTCCGGGGGGTGGTAACTGAAGCTTTCTTT	CASVRGVVTEAFF
many	TRBV3-1	.	TRBJ2-2	TGTGCCAGCAGCCAAGGTGGAGACGCCGGGGAGCTGTTTTTT	CASSQGGDAGELFF
many	TRBV5-1	.	TRBJ2-2	TGCGCCAGCAGCCCTGTTGGAGTTCGCACCGGGGAGCTGTTTTTT	CASSPVGVRTGELFF
many	TRBV20-1	.	TRBJ1-2	TGCAGGACCCCCGGGGGCAACTATGGCTACACCTTC	CRTPGGNYGYTF
many	TRBV7-9	TRBD2	TRBJ2-1	TGTGCCAGCAGCTTGTCAACTAGCGCCCGTTCCTACAATGAGCAGTTCTTC	CASSLSTSARSYNEQFF
many	TRBV29-1	TRBD1	TRBJ2-5	TGCAGCGCTAGGACAGGGGGCATGGAGACCCAGTACTTC	CSARTGGMETQYF
.	TRBV5-5	TRBD2	TRBJ2-2	TGTGCCAGCAGCTTGGCGGGAGGGACCGGGGAGCTGTTTTTT	CASSLAGGTGELFF
many	TRBV29-1	.	TRBJ2-1	TGCAGCGTTGGGCCGGGTAACAATGAGCAGTTCTTC	CSVGPGNNEQFF
many	TRBV5-1	TRBD2	TRBJ2-3	TGCGCCAGCAGCTTGGAAGGTAGCGGGAGGGCCGGCACAGATACGCAGTATTTT	CASSLEGSGRAGTDTQYF
many	TRBV21-1	.	TRBJ2-2	TGTGCCAGCAGCAAAGTGAGGAACACCGGGGAGCTGTTTTTT	CASSKVRNTGELFF
many	TRBV5-1	.	TRBJ1-1	TGCGCCAGCAGCGCCGGGGTTGGCCGGTCGGCTGAAGCTTTCTTT	CASSAGVGRSAEAFF
many	TRBV5-1	TRBD1	TRBJ1-1	TGCGCCAGCAGCGACTGGGACAGGTCCATGAACACTGAAGCTTTCTTT	CASSDWDRSMNTEAFF
many	TRBV20-1	.	TRBJ2-5	TGCAGTGCTAGAGCCGGGACTGGCCAAGAGACCCAGTACTTC	CSARAGTGQETQYF
many	TRBV27	.	TRBJ2-5	TGTGCCAGCGGCCGGGACCAGTGGGAGACCCAGTACTTC	CASGRDQWETQYF
many	TRBV11-2	TRBD2	TRBJ2-7	TGTGCCGGAGGAACCGGGGGGATCGAGCAGTACTTC	CAGGTGGIEQYF
many	TRBV20-1	.	TRBJ2-2	TGCAGTGCTATCCAGGGTGTTACCGGGGAGCTGTTTTTT	CSAIQGVTGELFF
many	TRBV11-2	.	TRBJ1-4	TGTGCCAGCAGCTCGGGAGTGGGAGGTGAAAAACTGTTTTTT	CASSSGVGGEKLFF
many	TRBV20-1	.	TRBJ1-1	TGCAGTGCTAGAGATTCGATCGCAGGGAGAACTGAAGCTTTCTTT	CSARDSIAGRTEAFF
many	TRBV6-1	.	TRBJ2-5	TGTGCCAGCAGTGACCCCCCAACCATGCAAGAGACCCAGTACTTC	CASSDPPTMQETQYF
many	TRBV3-1	.	TRBJ1-1	TGTGCCAGCAGCCAGGCGGGGGTATATCAAATGAACACTGAAGCTTTCTTT	CASSQAGVYQMNTEAFF
many	TRBV4-1	.	TRBJ2-5	TGCGCCAGCAGCCAAGCGGGAGTGGGGACCCAGTACTTC	CASSQAGVGTQYF
many	TRBV7-9	.	TRBJ1-3	TGTGCCAGCAGTTCGTCGCCTAGGGGGGGCCTCTCTGGAAACACCATATATTTT	CASSSSPRGGLSGNTIYF
many	TRBV13	TRBD1	TRBJ2-7	TGTGCCAGCAGTCCCGGGACAGGCCCATACGAGCAGTACTTC	CASSPGTGPYEQYF
many	TRBV7-9	TRBD1	TRBJ1-6	TGTGCCAGCAGCGCCGGGACAGCCGCATCTAATTCACCCCTCCACTTT	CASSAGTAASNSPLHF
many	TRBV5-6	TRBD2	TRBJ2-4	TGTGCCAGCAGCTCCCGCGGGACTAGAGGTTCCCTAGCCAAAAACATTCAGTACTTC	CASSSRGTRGSLAKNIQYF
many	TRBV4-1	.	TRBJ2-1	TGCGCCAGCAGCCAAGCGGCGGGGTACAATGAGCAGTTCTTC	CASSQAAGYNEQFF
.	TRBV6-1	TRBD2	TRBJ2-7	TGTGCCAGCAGCCTTGGGGGGGGAGCCGAGCAGTACTTC	CASSLGGGAEQYF
many	TRBV27	TRBD1	TRBJ2-7	TGTGCCAGCAGTTCGACAGGGGACAACTCCTACGAGCAGTACTTC	CASSSTGDNSYEQYF
many	TRBV20-1	.	TRBJ2-2	TGCAGTGCTATGTTTTCAGTTACCCTCCCCGGGGAGCTGTTTTTT	CSAMFSVTLPGELFF
many	TRBV28	.	TRBJ1-4	TGTGCCAGCAGTTACCCAAAAGTCCTAGGGGGTAATGAAAAACTGTTTTTT	CASSYPKVLGGNEKLFF
many	TRBV11-2	.	TRBJ2-2	TGTGCCAGCAGCTTACGACAGCTTACCGGGGAGCTGTTTTTT	CASSLRQLTGELFF
many	TRBV28	.	TRBJ2-4	TGTGCCAGCACCTCTGATCTTGTACAGGCAGGGAGAAAAAACATTCAGTACTTC	CASTSDLVQAGRKNIQYF
many	TRBV27	.	TRBJ2-2	TGTGCCAGCAGTTTAGGGCCGGAAACCACCGGGGAGCTGTTTTTT	CASSLGPETTGELFF
many	TRBV28	.	TRBJ2-3	TGTGCCAGCAGTCCCCGGTTGGGCACGCGGGACACAGATACGCAGTATTTT	CASSPRLGTRDTDTQYF
many	TRBV20-1	TRBD2	TRBJ2-7	TGCAGTGCTAGAGACGGACTAGCGCTCTACGAGCAGTACTTC	CSARDGLALYEQYF
many	TRBV19	TRBD1	TRBJ2-4	TGTGCCAGTAGTCCCTTTGCCGGGACAGGGGGAAATCAGTACTTC	CASSPFAGTGGNQYF
many	TRBV5-1	TRBD1	TRBJ1-4	TGCGCCAGCAGCTTGGAGACAGGGCGAAAACTGTTTTTT	CASSLETGRKLFF
many	TRBV29-1	.	TRBJ2-7	TGCAGCGTTGAATTGTCATCCGGCGAGGGAACGTACTTC	CSVELSSGEGTYF
.	TRBV20-1	.	TRBJ1-6	TGCAGTGCTAGAGATCTTGGAGGAAATTCACCCCACTTT	CSARDLGGNSPHF
many	TRBV2	.	TRBJ2-7	TGTGCCACCGGCCCCGGATACTCCTACGAGCAGTACTTC	CATGPGYSYEQYF
many	TRBV19	.	TRBJ2-4	TGTGCCAGTTTTGATGACAGCCCTCAGGGAAACATTCAGTACTTC	CASFDDSPQGNIQYF
many	TRBV5-1	.	TRBJ1-1	TGCGCCAGCAGCCCGGACGGCGGGTACACTGAAGCTTTCTTT	CASSPDGGYTEAFF
many	TRBV28	TRBD1	TRBJ1-2	TGTGCCAGCAGTTCAAACCCCGGGACAGGGAGTGACTATGGCTACACCTTC	CASSSNPGTGSDYGYTF
.	TRBV27	.	TRBJ1-4	TGTGCCAGCAGTTTTTCAACTAATGAAAAACAGTTTTTT	CASSFSTNEKQFF
many	TRBV12-3/TRBV12-4	TRBD1	TRBJ2-7	TGTGCCAGCAAGACCGGGACAGGGGAAGAGCAGTACTTC	CASKTGTGEEQYF
many	TRBV12-5	.	TRBJ2-1	TGTGCTAGTGGCTCTACAGAGCAGTTCTTC	CASGSTEQFF
many	TRBV5-1	.	TRBJ2-1	TGCGCCAGCAGCACGGGGTCAAACAATGAGCAGTTCTTC	CASSTGSNNEQFF
.	TRBV6-1	.	TRBJ2-6	TGTGCCAGCAGTCCCCCGGCTGGGGCCAACGTCCTGACTTTC	CASSPPAGANVLTF
many	TRBV5-6	TRBD1	TRBJ2-7	TGTGCCAGCAGCCTTAGGACAGGGCCGAACGAGCAGTACTTC	CASSLRTGPNEQYF
many	TRBV15	.	TRBJ1-1	TGTGCCACCAGCAGAGATTTGGCGCAGAACACTGAAGCTTTCTTT	CATSRDLAQNTEAFF
few	TRBV27	TRBD1	TRBJ2-7	TGTGCCAGCAGTTTTTTGGGACAGAATCCCTACGAGCAGTACTTC	CASSFLGQNPYEQYF
many	TRBV28	.	TRBJ2-5	TGTGCCAGCAGTTTACAAGGGAGCCAGTACTTC	CASSLQGSQYF
.	TRBV6-5	TRBD1	TRBJ2-1	TGTGCCAGCAGCCTGGACAGGATCGATGAGCAGTTCTTC	CASSLDRIDEQFF
many	TRBV12-3/TRBV12-4	.	TRBJ2-3	TGTGCCAGCAGTTCCCGATTGGGTAGCGGTACAGATACGCAGTATTTT	CASSSRLGSGTDTQYF
.	TRBV19	.	TRBJ1-1	TGTGCCAGTAGTACCCCCGACGGAATAGGTACTGAAGCTTTCTTT	CASSTPDGIGTEAFF
.	TRBV14	.	TRBJ2-1	TGTGCCAGCAGCCAAGTGAATGAGCAGTTCTTC	CASSQVNEQFF
many	TRBV5-1	.	TRBJ2-5	TGCGCCAGCAGCTCCACAGGGACCTACCAAGAGACCCAGTACTTC	CASSSTGTYQETQYF
many	TRBV12-3/TRBV12-4	TRBD2	TRBJ2-1	TGTGCCAGCAGAGGACTAGCGGGAGGGTACAATGAGCAGTTCTTC	CASRGLAGGYNEQFF